These 4 T cell receptor beta chains originate from one sample sequenced in a study of tumor and adjacent non-tumor tissue in lung cancer. RNA was extracted from bulk tissue without any cell sorting. Distant lung tissue was collected more than 3 cm away from the tumor edge. TCRbeta libraries were built with three rounds of nested PCR, modified from ARM-PCR. From the multiplex PCR reads, TCRdb called clonotypes with MiXCR, one entry per CDR3 protein. The repertoire consists of 48,000 or so distinct CDR3 sequences, with 64% occurring once and the leading ten covering about 30%. The source material was distant non-tumor lung tissue. The source of these receptors is a woman in her 70s with non-small cell lung cancer.

Regarding this clonotype: Mismatch with germline at one junction end may stem from a read error. This rearrangement joins TRBV6-2 or TRBV6-3 to TRBJ2-3; possible D gene TRBD2, 6 bases. The germline V gene has CDR1 MNHEY and CDR2 SVGEGT. The length of the CDR3 is 14 residues. In DNA, the CDR3 is TGTGCCAGGGGCACCGGGAGCGGCGAAGATATGCAGTATTTT. This sequence encodes CARGTGSGEDMQYF.

Of note for this clonotype: One end of the junction does not line up with germline, which may come from a read error. This chain connects TRBV6-1 to TRBJ2-3; TRBD1 is a possible D gene (5 bases). CDR3 length equals 15 residues. In germline, CDR1 is MNHNS, CDR2 SASEGT. The CDR3 spells CDSSEEGAYTDTQYF. CDR3 nucleotide sequence: TGTGACAGCAGTGAAGAAGGGGCGTATACAGATACGCAGTATTTT.

This clonotype was detected a few times. The junction shows a germline mismatch at one end, possibly a read error. This sequence joins TRBV29-1 and TRBJ2-2, with 13 bases that match TRBD2. Germline V gene sequence: CDR1 SQVTM, CDR2 ANQGSEA. The CDR3 totals 16 residues. This CDR3 reads CSVRLAGGANTGELFF. CDR3 in DNA: TGCAGCGTTAGACTAGCGGGAGGCGCGAACACCGGGGAGCTCTTTTTT.

Details on this clonotype: Mismatch with germline at one junction end may stem from a read error. The gene calls are TRBV28 and TRBJ2-6, with D perhaps given as TRBD1 or TRBD2 (5 bases each). Germline CDR1 and CDR2: MDHEN and SYDVKM. The CDR3 extends over 18 amino acids. CDR3 protein: CASSLLEGRRSVANVLTF. The CDR3 nucleotides read TGTGCCAGTAGTCTCTTAGAGGGGCGACGCTCTGTGGCCAACGTCCTGACTTTC.